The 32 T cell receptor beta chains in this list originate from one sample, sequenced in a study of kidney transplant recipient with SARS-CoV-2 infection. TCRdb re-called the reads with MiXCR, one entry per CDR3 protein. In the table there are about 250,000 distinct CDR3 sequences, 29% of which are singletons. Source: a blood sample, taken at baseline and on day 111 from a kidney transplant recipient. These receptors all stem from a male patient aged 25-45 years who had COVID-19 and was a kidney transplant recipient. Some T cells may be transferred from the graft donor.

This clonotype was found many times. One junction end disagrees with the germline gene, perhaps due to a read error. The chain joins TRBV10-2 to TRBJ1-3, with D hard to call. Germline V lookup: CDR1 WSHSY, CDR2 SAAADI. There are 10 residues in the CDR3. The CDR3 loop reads CASSGNTIYF. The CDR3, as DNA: TGTGCCAGCAGCGGAAACACCATATATTTT.

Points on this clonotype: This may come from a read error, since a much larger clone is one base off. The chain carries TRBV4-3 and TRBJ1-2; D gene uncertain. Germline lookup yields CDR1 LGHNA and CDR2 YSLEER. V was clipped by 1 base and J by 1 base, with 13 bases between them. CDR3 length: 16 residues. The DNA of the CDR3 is TGCGCCAGCAGCCAAGGGGCAGAAGTCGGTAACTATGGCTACACCTTC. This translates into CASSQGAEVGNYGYTF.

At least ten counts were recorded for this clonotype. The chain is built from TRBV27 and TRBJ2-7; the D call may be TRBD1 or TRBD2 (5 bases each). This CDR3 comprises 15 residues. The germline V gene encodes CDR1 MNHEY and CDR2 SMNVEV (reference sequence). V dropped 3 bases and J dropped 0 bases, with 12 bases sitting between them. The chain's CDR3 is CASSFRGRHSYEQYF. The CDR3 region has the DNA TGTGCCAGCAGTTTTCGGGGACGTCACTCCTACGAGCAGTACTTC.

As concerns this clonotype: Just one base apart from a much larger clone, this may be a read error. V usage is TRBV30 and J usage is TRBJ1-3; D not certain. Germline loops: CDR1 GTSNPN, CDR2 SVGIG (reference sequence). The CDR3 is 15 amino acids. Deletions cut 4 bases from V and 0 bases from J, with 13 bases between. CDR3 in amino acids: CAWNTSANSGNTIYF. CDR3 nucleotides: TGTGCCTGGAACACAAGTGCCAACTCTGGAAACACCATATATTTT.

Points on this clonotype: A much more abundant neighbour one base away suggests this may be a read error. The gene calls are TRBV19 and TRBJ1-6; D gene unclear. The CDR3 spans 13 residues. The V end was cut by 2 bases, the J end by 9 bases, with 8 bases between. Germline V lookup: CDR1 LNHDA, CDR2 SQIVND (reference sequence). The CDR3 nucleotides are TGTGCCAGTAGTATACGGGAGATTTCACCCCTCCACTTT. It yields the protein CASSIREISPLHF.

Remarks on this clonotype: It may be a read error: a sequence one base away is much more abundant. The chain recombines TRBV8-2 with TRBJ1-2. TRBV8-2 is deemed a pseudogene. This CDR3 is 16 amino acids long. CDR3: CGSIMIDSRKTHGYTF. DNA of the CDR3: TGTGGCAGTATCATGATTGATAGCCGAAAGACCCATGGCTACACCTTC.

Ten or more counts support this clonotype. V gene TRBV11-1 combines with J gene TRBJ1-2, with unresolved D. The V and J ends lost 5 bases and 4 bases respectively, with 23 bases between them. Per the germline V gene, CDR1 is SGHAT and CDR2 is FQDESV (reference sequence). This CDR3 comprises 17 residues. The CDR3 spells CASSVGSKAGKTYGYTF. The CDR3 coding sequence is TGTGCCAGCAGCGTGGGAAGTAAGGCTGGAAAGACCTATGGCTACACCTTC.

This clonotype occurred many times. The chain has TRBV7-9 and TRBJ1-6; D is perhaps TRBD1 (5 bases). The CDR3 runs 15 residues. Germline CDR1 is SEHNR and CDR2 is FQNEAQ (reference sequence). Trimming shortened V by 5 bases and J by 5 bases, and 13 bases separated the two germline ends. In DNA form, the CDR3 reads TGTGCCAGCAGCCCCGACGCGGGGCATAATTCACCCCTCCACTTT. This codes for CASSPDAGHNSPLHF.

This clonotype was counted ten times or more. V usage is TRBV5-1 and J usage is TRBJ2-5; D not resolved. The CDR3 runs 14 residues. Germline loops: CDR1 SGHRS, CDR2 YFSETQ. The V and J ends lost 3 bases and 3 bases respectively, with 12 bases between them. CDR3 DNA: TGCGCCAGCAGCTGGGTCGTGGGGAAAGAGACCCAGTACTTC. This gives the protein CASSWVVGKETQYF.

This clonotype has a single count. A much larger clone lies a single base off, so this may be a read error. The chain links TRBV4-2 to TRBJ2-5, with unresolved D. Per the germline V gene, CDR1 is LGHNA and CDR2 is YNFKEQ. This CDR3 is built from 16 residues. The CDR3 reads CASSQEVFQDQGTQYF. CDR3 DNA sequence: TGTGCCAGCAGCCAAGAAGTGTTCCAGGACCAAGGGACCCAGTACTTC.

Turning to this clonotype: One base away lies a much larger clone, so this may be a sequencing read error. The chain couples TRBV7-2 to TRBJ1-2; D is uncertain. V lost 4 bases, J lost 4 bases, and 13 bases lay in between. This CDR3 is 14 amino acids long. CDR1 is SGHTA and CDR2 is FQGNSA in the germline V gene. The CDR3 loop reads CASSWADLPYGYTF. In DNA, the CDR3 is TGTGCCAGCAGCTGGGCGGACCTACCCTATGGCTACACCTTC. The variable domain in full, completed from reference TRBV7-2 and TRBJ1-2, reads GAGVSQSPSNKVTEKGKDVELRCDPISGHTALYWYRQSLGQGLEFLIYFQGNSAPDKSGLPSDRFSAERTGGSVSTLTIQRTQQEDSAVYLCASSWADLPYGYTFGSGTRLTVV.

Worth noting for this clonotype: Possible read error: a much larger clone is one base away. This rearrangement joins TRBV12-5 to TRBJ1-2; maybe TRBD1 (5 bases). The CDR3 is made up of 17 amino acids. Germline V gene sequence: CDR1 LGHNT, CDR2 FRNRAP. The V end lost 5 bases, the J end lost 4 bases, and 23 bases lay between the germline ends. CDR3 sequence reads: CASGRIYLQGKIYGYTF. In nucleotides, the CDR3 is TGTGCTAGTGGTCGGATCTATTTGCAGGGAAAGATCTATGGCTACACCTTC.

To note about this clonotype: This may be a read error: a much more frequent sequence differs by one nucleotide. The CDR3 bases are TGTGCCAGCAGTATATGGACAGGGAACGAGCAGTACTTC. The encoded protein is CASSIWTGNEQYF. The chain is built from TRBV2 and TRBJ2-7; TRBD1 aligns across 8 bases. The CDR3 loop spans 13 amino acids. The germline V gene encodes CDR1 SNHLY and CDR2 FYNNEI. V lost 5 bases to trimming and J lost 5 bases; unmatched junction nucleotides: 5.

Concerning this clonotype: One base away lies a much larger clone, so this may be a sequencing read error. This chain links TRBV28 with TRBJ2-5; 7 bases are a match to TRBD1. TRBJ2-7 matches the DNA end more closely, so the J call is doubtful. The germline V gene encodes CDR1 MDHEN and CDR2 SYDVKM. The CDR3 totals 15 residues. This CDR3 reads CASSSPGQNSCEQYF. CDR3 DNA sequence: TGTGCCAGCAGTTCTCCGGGACAGAACTCCTGCGAGCAGTACTTC.

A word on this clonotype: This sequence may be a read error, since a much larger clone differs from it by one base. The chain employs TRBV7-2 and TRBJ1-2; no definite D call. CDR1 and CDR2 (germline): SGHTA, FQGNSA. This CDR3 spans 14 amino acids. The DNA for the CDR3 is TGTGCCAACAGCCCAGCGGGAGCCCCCTATGGCTACACCTTC. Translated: CANSPAGAPYGYTF.

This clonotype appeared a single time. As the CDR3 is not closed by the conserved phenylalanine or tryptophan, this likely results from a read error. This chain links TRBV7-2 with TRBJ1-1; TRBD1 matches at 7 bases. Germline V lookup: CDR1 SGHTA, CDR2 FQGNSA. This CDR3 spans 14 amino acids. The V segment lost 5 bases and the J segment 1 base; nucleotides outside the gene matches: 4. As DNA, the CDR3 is TGTGCCAGCAGCAGGGGGACAGCGAACACTGAAGCTTTCTCT. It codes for CASSRGTANTEAFS.

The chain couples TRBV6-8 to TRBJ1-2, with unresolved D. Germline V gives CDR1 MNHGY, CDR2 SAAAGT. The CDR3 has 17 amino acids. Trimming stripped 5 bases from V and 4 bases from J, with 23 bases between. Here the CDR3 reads CASSHLIRSGKTYGYTF. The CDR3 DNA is TGTGCCAGCAGTCATCTTATACGCTCTGGAAAGACCTATGGCTACACCTTC.

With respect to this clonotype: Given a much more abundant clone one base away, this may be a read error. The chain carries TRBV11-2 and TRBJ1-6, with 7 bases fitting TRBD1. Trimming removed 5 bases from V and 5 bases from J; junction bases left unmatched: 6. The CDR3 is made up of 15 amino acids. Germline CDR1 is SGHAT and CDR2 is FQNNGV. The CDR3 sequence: CASSAIQGNNSPLHF. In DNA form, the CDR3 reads TGTGCCAGCAGCGCCATACAGGGGAATAATTCACCCCTCCACTTT.

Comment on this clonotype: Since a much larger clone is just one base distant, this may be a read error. CDR3 DNA: TGTGCCCGGAGTGTACGGCGGACTAGGGGCAATGAGCAGTTCTTC. It yields the protein CARSVRRTRGNEQFF. This chain uses TRBV30 with TRBJ2-1; TRBD2 agrees at 7 bases. The germline V gene has CDR1 GTSNPN and CDR2 SVGIG (reference sequence). This CDR3 spans 15 amino acids.

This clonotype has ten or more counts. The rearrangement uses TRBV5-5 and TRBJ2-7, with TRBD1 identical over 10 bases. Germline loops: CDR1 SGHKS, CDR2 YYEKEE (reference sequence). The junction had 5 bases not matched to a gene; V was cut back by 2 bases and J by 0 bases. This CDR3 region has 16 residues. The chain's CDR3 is CASSLNRDRGSYEQYF. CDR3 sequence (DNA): TGTGCCAGCAGCTTAAACCGGGACAGGGGCTCCTACGAGCAGTACTTC.

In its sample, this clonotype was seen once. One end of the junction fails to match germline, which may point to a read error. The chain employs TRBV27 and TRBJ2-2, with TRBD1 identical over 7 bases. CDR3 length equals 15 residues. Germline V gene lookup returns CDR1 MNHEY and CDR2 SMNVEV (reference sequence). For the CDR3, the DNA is TGTGCCAGCAGTTCGGGGACAGTCGAACACCGGGGAGCTGTTTTT. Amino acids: CASSSGTVEHRGAVF.

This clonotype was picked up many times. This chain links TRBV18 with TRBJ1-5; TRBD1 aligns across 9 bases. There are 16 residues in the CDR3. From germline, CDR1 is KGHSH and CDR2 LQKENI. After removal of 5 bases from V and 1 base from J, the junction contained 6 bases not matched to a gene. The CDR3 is CASSSTGGRSNQPQHF. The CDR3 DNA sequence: TGTGCCAGCTCATCGACAGGGGGTAGGAGCAATCAGCCCCAGCATTTT.

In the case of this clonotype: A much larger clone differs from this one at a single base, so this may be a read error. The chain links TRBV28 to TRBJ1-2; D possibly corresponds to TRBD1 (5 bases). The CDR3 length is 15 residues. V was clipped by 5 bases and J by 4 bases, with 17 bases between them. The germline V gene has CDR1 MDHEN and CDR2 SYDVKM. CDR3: CASSPGLVHSYGYTF. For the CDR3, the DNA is TGTGCCAGCAGTCCAGGGTTAGTACATAGCTATGGCTACACCTTC.

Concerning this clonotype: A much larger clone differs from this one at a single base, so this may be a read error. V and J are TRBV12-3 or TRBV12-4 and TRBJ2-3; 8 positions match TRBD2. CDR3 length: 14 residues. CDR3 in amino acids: CTSGRAEGADTQYF. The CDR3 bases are TGTACCAGCGGGAGAGCGGAGGGGGCAGATACGCAGTATTTT.

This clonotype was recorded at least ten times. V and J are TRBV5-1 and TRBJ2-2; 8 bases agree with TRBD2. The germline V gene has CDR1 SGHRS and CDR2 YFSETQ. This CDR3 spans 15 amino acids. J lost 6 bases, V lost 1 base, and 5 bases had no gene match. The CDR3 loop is CASSLTGGIAGELFF. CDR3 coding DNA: TGCGCCAGCAGCTTGACGGGGGGGATCGCCGGGGAGCTGTTTTTT.

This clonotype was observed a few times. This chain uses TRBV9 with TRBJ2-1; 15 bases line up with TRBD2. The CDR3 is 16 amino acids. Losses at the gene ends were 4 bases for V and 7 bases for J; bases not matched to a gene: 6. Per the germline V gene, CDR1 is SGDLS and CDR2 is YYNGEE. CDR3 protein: CASSLRTSGRANEQFF. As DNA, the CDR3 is TGTGCCAGCAGCCTCAGGACTAGCGGGAGGGCGAATGAGCAGTTCTTC.

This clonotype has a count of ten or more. CDR3 sequence: CSARDRGQKLFF. The CDR3 DNA reads as TGCAGTGCTAGAGACCGGGGGCAGAAACTGTTTTTT. The chain carries TRBV20-1 and TRBJ1-4; weak D call: TRBD1 (6 bases). Germline V gene data show CDR1 as DFQATT and CDR2 as SNEGSKA (reference sequence). This CDR3 is built from 12 residues. Trimming stripped 0 bases from V and 11 bases from J, with 10 bases between.

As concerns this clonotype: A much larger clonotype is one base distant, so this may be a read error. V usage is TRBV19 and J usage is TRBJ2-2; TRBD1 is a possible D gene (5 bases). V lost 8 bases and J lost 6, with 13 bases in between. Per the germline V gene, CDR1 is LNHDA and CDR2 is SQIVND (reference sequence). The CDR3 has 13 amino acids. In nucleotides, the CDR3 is TGTGCCAGTGGTAAAGTAGGGGCCGGGGAGCTGTTTTTT. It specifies CASGKVGAGELFF.

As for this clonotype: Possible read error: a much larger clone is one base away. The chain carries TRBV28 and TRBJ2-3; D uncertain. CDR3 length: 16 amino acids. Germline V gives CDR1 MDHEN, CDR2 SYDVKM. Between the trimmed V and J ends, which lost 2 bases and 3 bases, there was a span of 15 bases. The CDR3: CASSLPWARRTDTQYF. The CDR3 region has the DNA TGTGCCAGCAGTTTACCTTGGGCACGTCGGACAGATACGCAGTATTTT.

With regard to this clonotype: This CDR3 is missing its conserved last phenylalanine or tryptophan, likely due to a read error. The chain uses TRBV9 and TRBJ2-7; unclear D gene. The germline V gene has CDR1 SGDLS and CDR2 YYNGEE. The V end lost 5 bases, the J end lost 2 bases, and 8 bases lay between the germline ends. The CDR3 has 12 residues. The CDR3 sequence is CASSRTPYEQYL. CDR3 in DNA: TGTGCCAGCAGTAGGACGCCCTACGAGCAGTACCTC.

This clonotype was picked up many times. The CDR3 DNA sequence: TGTGCCAGCAGTTACTCCAGTGGGGCGGACACTGAAGCTTTCTTT. Its translation is CASSYSSGADTEAFF. The chain carries TRBV6-5 and TRBJ1-1, with D possibly being TRBD1 (5 bases). CDR1 and CDR2 from the germline V gene are MNHEY and SVGAGI. Trimming cost V 0 bases and J 3 bases, with 11 bases left between them. The CDR3 covers 15 residues.

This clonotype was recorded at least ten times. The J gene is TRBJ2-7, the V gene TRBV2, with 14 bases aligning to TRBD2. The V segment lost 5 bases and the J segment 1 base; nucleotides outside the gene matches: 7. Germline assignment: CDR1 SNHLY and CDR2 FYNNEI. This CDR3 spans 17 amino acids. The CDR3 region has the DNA TGTGCCAGCAGTCCGGGACTAGCGGGAGTTGTTTCCTACGAGCAGTACTTC. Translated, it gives CASSPGLAGVVSYEQYF.